This T cell receptor (beta chain) was recovered during a study of blood T cells in healthy people across ages (dated by TCRdb to about 2015). Looking at the study overall: In model experiments, template switching captured about one uniquely barcoded TCR beta cDNA molecule for every two T cells. Using deep sequencing normalized with unique cDNA molecular identifiers, the study measured how TCR beta repertoire diversity changes with age. The donors were divided into four age groups: young (average around 16 years), middle-aged (approximately 41), aged (about 60) and long-lived (about 84). Donors of different ages were randomly distributed across sequencing lanes to avoid experimental bias. For two donors (one aged 18 to 29 and one aged 80 or older), the study analyzed two additional independent replicas of 1 million unique cDNA reads from the same blood draw.

As for this clonotype: The antigen it recognizes is unknown. No qualities accompany the bases; no much larger clone lies one base away.

Looking up the germline V gene yields CDR1 SGDLS and CDR2 YYNGEE. The CDR3, from cysteine to phenylalanine, totals 14 residues. Left in the record is the CDR3 DNA by itself, 42 bases read in frame from the first base. V is pruned by 4 bases and J by 10 bases, leaving 9 bases of the junction without a gene match. Findings and caveats that apply to the study as a whole: Observed TCR beta diversity per million T cells fell roughly linearly with age, and a significant reduction was already apparent by age around 36. A strong correlation was found between observed TCR beta diversity and the percentage of naive T cells measured by flow cytometry. Estimates of total diversity based on one million sequenced T cells were regarded as lower bounds and as underestimates. Bulk unsorted PBMC profiling prevented conclusive comparison of naive and antigen-experienced compartments. Compared with the aged group, the long-lived group had more naive CD4+ T cells, fewer expanded clones and increased TCR diversity, suggesting age selection. The CMV infection status of donors was not known, potentially confounding age-related changes in expanded clonotypes.

The 39 donors, aged roughly 6 to 90 years, were systemically healthy Caucasian individuals from Russia. About 9.1 milliliters of peripheral blood were collected from each donor into EDTA-treated Vacutainer tubes. PBMCs were isolated by Ficoll-Paque density-gradient centrifugation, with at least 7 million obtained per sample. Trizol reagent was used to extract total RNA from PBMCs, with at least 6 micrograms per sample. The percentages of naive CD45RAhigh/CD27high T cells were determined by flow cytometry on a PBMC aliquot from every donor. Libraries were made using 5' RACE. The sequencing machine was an Illumina HiSeq 2500. A second PCR of roughly 6 to 12 cycles was run with a J-beta primer mix and a sample-barcoded 5' primer. A unique molecular identifier was introduced onto each TCR beta cDNA molecule by a template-switch 5' adaptor carrying 12 random nucleotides. Each sample yielded at least 2.5 million CDR3-containing paired-end reads. All of the RNA was converted into first-strand cDNA using the Mint cDNA synthesis kit, with a TRBC-specific oligonucleotide serving as the primer. Following uracil-DNA glycosylase treatment, a first 18-cycle PCR with universal primers M1SS and BC2_uni_R was performed on all cDNA. Under the source paper's analysis protocol: For normalization, 1 million high-quality reads, each with a distinct molecular identifier, were randomly selected from each sample. Reads with shared molecular identifiers were discarded instead of being binned into consensus sequences. CDR3 identification, clonotype clustering and error correction used MiTCR with a Q25 quality threshold and the strictest error-elimination algorithm. A nonparametric unseen species model with Euler transformation was used to estimate lower-bound total TCR beta diversity. TCRdb's own reprocessing of the public reads used fastp at Q25 and MiXCR and kept productive beta chains. Under each unique CDR3 protein, matching rows form one entry showing the most common genes and DNA. In this record, the V and J calls reflect TCRdb's handling and not the investigators' own analysis. The sample contains 1.5 million to 2 million distinct CDR3 sequences, roughly a third of them found a single time. The ten largest clonotypes hold approximately 10% of the sample.

This receptor was taken from a woman younger than 45 in good health. Sequenced material: blood. This receptor chain uses TRBV9 and TRBJ2-1; 9 central nucleotides agree with TRBD2. The nucleotide sequence is TGTGCCAGCAGCTCCCTGGGACTAGCAGGAGAGCAGTTCTTC. It specifies CASSSLGLAGEQFF.